Below, one T cell receptor (beta chain) is given with its context. The sample is drawn from a study of blood T cell repertoires in COVID-19. Whole-study context: Sites in the United States, Italy and Spain provided acute and convalescent COVID-19 samples. Sources were T cells, B-cell-depleted T cells, or PBMCs; the material itself was cDNA or gDNA.

Profiled with immunoSEQ multiplex PCR; TCRdb holds only in-frame clones, not every one. This sample has about 180,000 clones; approximately 85% occur once, and the top ten carry less than 8%. Germline-derived CDR1 and CDR2 are SGHAT and FQDESV (reference sequence). The CDR3 extends over 14 amino acids. V dropped 1 base and J dropped 5 bases, with 11 bases sitting between them. Enrolment of Seattle patients took place during active infection, and they were followed longitudinally. The chain uses TRBV11-1 and TRBJ1-1; possible D gene TRBD1, 5 bases. Sequenced sample: peripheral blood. This sequence originates from an elderly man with COVID-19, enrolled during active disease. In DNA form, the CDR3 reads TGTGCCAGCAGCTTAGGAGGACATTCTACTGAAGCTTTCTTT. It encodes CASSLGGHSTEAFF.